The source of this T cell receptor beta chain is a study of blood T cell repertoires in COVID-19. Produced via immunoSEQ multiplex PCR; TCRdb's table is partial and in-frame only. The repertoire holds more than 95,000 clones, 86% seen once, with 10% to 15% in the top ten. This CDR3 comprises 15 residues. With 3 bases clipped from V and 0 bases from J, the junction kept 5 bases outside the gene matches. Germline values: CDR1 GTSNPN, CDR2 SVGIG (reference sequence). V is TRBV30 and J is TRBJ1-1, with 9 bases that match TRBD1. Sample: peripheral blood. The clonotype comes from a woman aged 55-69 years in a cohort sampled during active or convalescent COVID-19. The CDR3 DNA is TGTGCCTGGAGCGGACAGGGGAACATGAACACTGAAGCTTTCTTT. As protein: CAWSGQGNMNTEAFF.